This is a list of T cell receptor beta chains from one sample in a study of T cells in Graves' hyperthyroidism and ophthalmopathy. TCRdb processed the multiplex PCR reads anew with MiXCR; each CDR3 protein has one entry. The profile shows 450,000 to 650,000 distinct CDR3 sequences, roughly 20% of them singletons. The sample consisted of blood. The origin of the receptors is a man aged 18 to 30 with Graves' hyperthyroidism. Both conserved end residues are part of each CDR3. Clone size is stated in some rows and not others, as once, few, many or a class when expanded.

abundance,v_gene,j_gene,CDR3aa
many,TRBV10-3,TRBJ1-5,CAIKSGTGVNQPQHF
few,TRBV28,TRBJ1-5,CASSFRSFRGWTGTSNQPQHF
many,TRBV2,TRBJ1-1,CASRGDRGTEAFF
many,TRBV11-2,TRBJ2-7,CASRTPRSGGTTYEQYF
.,TRBV5-1,TRBJ1-5,CASSLVTVSNQPQHF
.,TRBV4-1,TRBJ1-5,CASSQRQGKGNQPQHF
.,TRBV18,TRBJ1-1,CASSPYLDTEAFF
.,TRBV6-2/TRBV6-3,TRBJ2-7,CAARTSSSYEQYF
few,TRBV10-3,TRBJ1-5,CASSEWGEIQGPRPQHF
.,TRBV20-1,TRBJ2-2,CSAHGGGNTGELFF
many,TRBV29-1,TRBJ2-5,CSVVTGPETQYF
many,TRBV6-1,TRBJ2-5,CASRWQGHFQETQYF
.,TRBV7-8,TRBJ1-4,CASSINPKTGPNEKLFF
few,TRBV5-1,TRBJ1-1,CASSSIPGGNTEAFF
many,TRBV5-1,TRBJ1-4,CASSADGRNEKLFF
many,TRBV6-5,TRBJ2-2,CAGVDTNTGELFF
many,TRBV27,TRBJ1-2,CASSHRGHSYGYTF
many,TRBV12-3/TRBV12-4,TRBJ2-2,CASSAINTGELFF
few,TRBV27,TRBJ2-2,CASSSGDLRGELFF
many,TRBV19,TRBJ2-2,CASMDSERTGELFF